What follows are 21 T cell receptor beta chains derived from one specimen sequenced in a study of metastatic and nonmetastatic thyroid tumors. Prior to thyroid surgery, none of the patients had received any treatment. TCRdb re-called the PCR reads with MiXCR. Of some 5,700 clones listed, under 40% are singletons. Source material: adjacent normal tissue. These receptors all come from a male donor with papillary thyroid cancer or a benign thyroid nodule (not recorded which). Some clones in this sample may be carry-over from other donors' samples.

The rearrangement links TRBV5-1 to TRBJ2-3; D possibly corresponds to TRBD2 (5 bases). The CDR3 has 12 amino acids. Germline V gene sequence: CDR1 SGHRS, CDR2 YFSETQ. The V end was cut by 7 bases, the J end by 2 bases, with 8 bases between. CDR3 nucleotides: TGCGCCAGCGACGACTACACAGATACGCAGTATTTT. Its translation: CASDDYTDTQYF.

As to this clone: At one of its ends the junction is not consistent with the germline gene, which may arise from a read error. The chain has TRBV12-3 or TRBV12-4 and TRBJ2-1, with 8 bases lining up with TRBD2. The CDR3 loop spans 15 amino acids. The CDR3 DNA reads TGTGCCATCAGTCTCGGCGGGGGGAGTGTCCATGAGCAGTTCTTC. Amino acids: CAISLGGGSVHEQFF.

This clone has just a few counts. One end of the junction does not line up with germline, which may come from a read error. The DNA for the CDR3 is TGTGCCAGCAGCTACTTAGCGGGGGGGCCACACACCGGGGAGCTGTTTTTT. This gives the protein CASSYLAGGPHTGELFF. The V and J genes are TRBV6-6 and TRBJ2-2; 11 bases agree with TRBD2. The germline V gene encodes CDR1 MNHNY and CDR2 SVGAGI (reference sequence). The CDR3 spans 17 residues.

The sample holds a few counts of this clone. One junction end disagrees with the germline gene, perhaps due to a read error. The chain carries TRBV29-1 and TRBJ2-7; 8 bases fit TRBD1. The CDR3 is made up of 13 amino acids. Looked up from germline, CDR1 is SQVTM and CDR2 is ANQGSEA. The CDR3 bases are TGCAGCGCTACAGGACAGGGAGCCTACGAGCATTACTTC. It codes for CSATGQGAYEHYF.

V gene TRBV10-1 combines with J gene TRBJ2-7; D is undetermined. The CDR3 extends over 12 amino acids. With 2 bases removed from V and 4 bases from J, the gap between germline ends came to 6 bases. CDR1 and CDR2 from the germline V gene are WNHNN and SYGVQD (reference sequence). CDR3 loop: CASSETGYEQYF. As DNA, the CDR3 is TGCGCCAGCAGTGAGACCGGATACGAGCAGTACTTC.

This clone was counted a few times. The chain carries TRBV7-3 and TRBJ2-1, with a weak D call TRBD2 (6 bases). The length of the CDR3 is 13 residues. Between the trimmed V and J ends, which lost 3 bases and 6 bases, there was a span of 9 bases. The germline V gene has CDR1 SGHTA and CDR2 FQGTGA. The CDR3 region is CASSLEGLNEQFF. In nucleotides, the CDR3 is TGTGCCAGCAGCTTGGAGGGTCTCAATGAGCAGTTCTTC.

This clone has just one count. This chain links TRBV20-1 with TRBJ2-7, with D possibly TRBD1 on 7 matching bases. The V end lost 6 bases, the J end lost 3 bases, and 21 bases lay between the germline ends. The CDR3 has 15 residues. CDR1 is DFQATT, CDR2 SNEGSKA, per germline (reference sequence). DNA of the CDR3: TGCAGTGCGAGCTCCGGGCCCCAGGGGGGCTACGAGCAGTACTTC. This encodes CSASSGPQGGYEQYF.

As concerns this clone: The junction departs from the called germline gene at one end, perhaps through a read error. The chain links TRBV20-1 to TRBJ1-6; D perhaps matches TRBD1 (6 bases). CDR1 is DFQATT, CDR2 SNEGSKA, per germline (reference sequence). The CDR3 is made up of 12 amino acids. CDR3 bases: TGCAGCGTGGGGACACCGAATTCACCCCTCCGCTTT. This translates into CSVGTPNSPLRF.

As regards this clone: The junction shows a germline mismatch at one end, possibly a read error. The chain joins TRBV9 to TRBJ1-4; the D gene is possibly TRBD1 (6 bases). The V gene's germline CDR1 is SGDLS and CDR2 YYNGEE. This CDR3 has 18 residues. The CDR3 sequence: CDSSASHIMDSNNEKLFF. As DNA, the CDR3 is TGTGACAGCAGCGCTTCGCACATCATGGACAGCAATAATGAAAAACTGTTTTTT. Combining the CDR3 with reference TRBV9 and TRBJ1-4 gives the whole variable domain DSGVTQTPKHLITATGQRVTLRCSPRSGDLSVYWYQQSLDQGLQFLIQYYNGEERAKGNILERFSAQQFPDLHSELNLSSLELGDSALYFCDSSASHIMDSNNEKLFFGSGTQLSVL.

The gene calls are TRBV11-2 and TRBJ2-1; 7 bases map to TRBD2. The V segment lost 5 bases and the J segment 9 bases; nucleotides outside the gene matches: 16. Germline-derived CDR1 and CDR2 are SGHAT and FQNNGV. The length of the CDR3 is 16 residues. CDR3 in amino acids: CASSPVGGRRDAEQFF. The CDR3 nucleotides read TGTGCCAGCAGCCCCGTCGGCGGGAGAAGGGACGCTGAGCAGTTCTTC.

This clone has ten or more counts. This sample also contains other DNA sequences that code for the same CDR3. The rearrangement links TRBV5-1 to TRBJ2-7; D gene unclear. The CDR3 contains 13 residues. Germline V CDR1 and CDR2: SGHRS, YFSETQ. The V and J ends lost 4 bases and 2 bases respectively, with 10 bases between them. CDR3 protein: CASSPDGAYEQYF. The DNA of the CDR3 is TGCGCCAGCAGCCCTGACGGCGCCTACGAGCAGTACTTC.

The rearrangement uses TRBV6-2 or TRBV6-3 and TRBJ2-7; perhaps TRBD2 as D (5 bases). Germline values: CDR1 MNHEY, CDR2 SVGEGT. The CDR3 is 15 amino acids. Trimming pared 7 bases from V and 3 bases from J, leaving 19 bases between. This CDR3 reads CASNQAARRDYEQYF. In DNA form, the CDR3 reads TGTGCCAGCAATCAAGCCGCAAGACGGGACTACGAGCAGTACTTC.

CDR3 sequence (DNA): TGCGCCAGCAGCACCGGACAGGGAGGAGCACCCCTCCACTTT. As protein: CASSTGQGGAPLHF. The chain links TRBV5-1 to TRBJ1-6, with 8 nucleotides matching TRBD1. The CDR3 consists of 14 residues. With 4 bases clipped from V and 11 bases from J, the junction kept 8 bases outside the gene matches. From germline, CDR1 is SGHRS and CDR2 YFSETQ.

By sample share, this clone is large. The V call is TRBV2, the J call TRBJ1-4; 7 bases agree with TRBD1. Losses at the gene ends were 7 bases for V and 2 bases for J; bases not matched to a gene: 4. Germline CDR1 and CDR2: SNHLY and FYNNEI. The CDR3 spans 14 residues. The CDR3 DNA sequence: TGTGCCAGCACAAAAGGGGGCACTAATGAAAAACTGTTTTTT. Encoded protein: CASTKGGTNEKLFF.

This chain connects TRBV6-6 to TRBJ2-7; D is undetermined. CDR1 and CDR2 (germline): MNHNY, SVGAGI (reference sequence). V lost 0 bases and J 2 bases, leaving 11 bases between the germline ends. The CDR3 runs 15 residues. The CDR3 DNA follows: TGTGCCAGCAGTTACTCGATGCAGGAGACCTACGAGCAGTACTTC. Protein sequence: CASSYSMQETYEQYF.

The chain has TRBV3-1 and TRBJ2-7; D is unclear. V lost 3 bases and J lost 2, with 5 bases in between. Germline CDR1 reads LGHDT; CDR2 reads YNNKEL (reference sequence). CDR3 length: 12 amino acids. CDR3: CASSQVTYEQYF. The CDR3 DNA reads TGTGCCAGCAGCCAGGTTACCTACGAGCAGTACTTC.

This clone came up a few times. The rearrangement uses TRBV4-3 and TRBJ1-6; 7 bases are shared with TRBD1. Germline loops: CDR1 LGHNA, CDR2 YSLEER. The CDR3 runs 16 residues. Germline trimming cut 2 bases from V and 7 bases from J; bases unmatched to any gene: 8. CDR3: CASSQYVQGDNSPLHF. DNA for the CDR3: TGCGCCAGCAGCCAATATGTGCAGGGGGACAATTCACCCCTCCACTTT.

This clone was seen a few times. The chain couples TRBV28 to TRBJ1-2; 9 bases match TRBD1. Germline loops: CDR1 MDHEN, CDR2 SYDVKM. The V segment lost 6 bases and the J segment 12 bases; nucleotides outside the gene matches: 11. The CDR3 extends over 13 amino acids. The CDR3 loop is CASSSQGTGLDTF. The CDR3 DNA follows: TGTGCCAGCAGCTCACAAGGGACAGGGTTGGACACCTTC.

In its sample, this clone was seen a few times. This chain uses TRBV29-1 with TRBJ1-2; the D is unclear. This CDR3 is built from 15 residues. Germline V gene data show CDR1 as SQVTM and CDR2 as ANQGSEA. Trimming pared 3 bases from V and 3 bases from J, leaving 17 bases between. The CDR3 here is CSVDNPLGLDYGYTF. CDR3 DNA: TGCAGCGTTGACAACCCCTTGGGATTGGACTATGGCTACACCTTC. Full variable domain (rest looked up from reference TRBV29-1 and TRBJ1-2): SAVISQKPSRDICQRGTSLTIQCQVDSQVTMMFWYRQQPGQSLTLIATANQGSEATYESGFVIDKFPISRPNLTFSTLTVSNMSPEDSSIYLCSVDNPLGLDYGYTFGSGTRLTVV.

On this clone: No conserved phenylalanine or tryptophan is present at the end of the CDR3, so a read error is the likely explanation. The limits of the CDR3 on the DNA are not certain, so only TCRdb's listed CDR3 is given. The chain employs TRBV25-1 and TRBJ2-3; the table's D call, TRBD2, has no DNA check behind it. With termini counted, the CDR3 has 19 amino acids. Germline V gene lookup returns CDR1 MGHDK and CDR2 SYGVNS. The CDR3 sequence: CASSTFRLSGAGDTDTRYS.

V usage is TRBV12-3 or TRBV12-4 and J usage is TRBJ1-1, with D unclear. The CDR3 is 11 residues long. V was cut by 4 bases and J by 11 bases, with 11 bases left in between. The CDR3 DNA follows: TGTGCCAGCAGTTCCCTCGTCCAGGCTTTCTTT. Translating it yields CASSSLVQAFF.